The text below deals with one T cell receptor (beta chain). These data come from a study of OX40 agonist ivuxolimab in advanced cancers. About the research overall: Ivuxolimab is an agonistic anti-OX40 (CD134) antibody, and patients were treated with it. At 0.01 to 10 mg/kg, ivuxolimab was administered intravenously to patients every 2 weeks.

CDR3 length: 14 residues. Germline V CDR1 and CDR2: SGHVS, FQNEAQ. Trimming removed 2 bases at V and 0 bases at J, with 8 bases between. The method was immunoSEQ multiplex PCR; TCRdb's version includes in-frame clones alone and lacks a portion of them. The sample yields more than 85,000 clones, roughly 80% seen once. The sequence was collected from an adult with an advanced solid tumor such as melanoma, head and neck, liver or kidney cancer. The gene calls are TRBV7-8 and TRBJ2-7; D is unclear. Sequenced here: CD4+ or CD8+ T cells sorted from blood, sampled in a trial of the OX40 agonist ivuxolimab. Here the CDR3 reads CASSLRDSSYEQYF. CDR3 coding DNA: TGTGCCAGCAGCTTAAGGGATAGCTCCTACGAGCAGTACTTC.